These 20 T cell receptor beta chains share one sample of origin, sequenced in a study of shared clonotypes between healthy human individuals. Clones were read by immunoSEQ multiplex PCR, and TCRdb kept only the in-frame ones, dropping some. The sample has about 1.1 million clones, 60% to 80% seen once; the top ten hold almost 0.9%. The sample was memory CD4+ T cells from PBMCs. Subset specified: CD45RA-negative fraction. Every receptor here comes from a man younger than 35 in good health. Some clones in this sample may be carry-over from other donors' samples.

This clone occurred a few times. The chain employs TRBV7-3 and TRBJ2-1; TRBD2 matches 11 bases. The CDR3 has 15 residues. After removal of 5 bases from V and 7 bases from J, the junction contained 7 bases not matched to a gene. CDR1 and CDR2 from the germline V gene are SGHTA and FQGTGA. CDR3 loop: CASSLGPSGRNEQFF. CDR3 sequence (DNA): TGTGCCAGCAGCCTGGGGCCTAGCGGGAGGAATGAGCAGTTCTTC.

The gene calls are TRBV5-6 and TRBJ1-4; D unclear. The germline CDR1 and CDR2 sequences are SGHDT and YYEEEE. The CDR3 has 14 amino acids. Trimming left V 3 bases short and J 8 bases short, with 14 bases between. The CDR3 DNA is TGTGCCAGCAGCTCCCAGCACCTTGGAGAAAAACTGTTTTTT. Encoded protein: CASSSQHLGEKLFF.

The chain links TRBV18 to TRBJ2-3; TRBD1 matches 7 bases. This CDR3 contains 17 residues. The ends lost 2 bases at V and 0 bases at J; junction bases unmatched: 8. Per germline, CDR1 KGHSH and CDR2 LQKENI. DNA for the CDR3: TGTGCCAGCTCACCAATACTTGGGACAGCGAGCACAGATACGCAGTATTTT. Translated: CASSPILGTASTDTQYF. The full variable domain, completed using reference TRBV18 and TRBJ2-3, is NAGVMQNPRHLVRRRGQEARLRCSPMKGHSHVYWYRQLPEEGLKFMVYLQKENIIDESGMPKERFSAEFPKEGPSILRIQQVVRGDSAAYFCASSPILGTASTDTQYFGPGTRLTVL.

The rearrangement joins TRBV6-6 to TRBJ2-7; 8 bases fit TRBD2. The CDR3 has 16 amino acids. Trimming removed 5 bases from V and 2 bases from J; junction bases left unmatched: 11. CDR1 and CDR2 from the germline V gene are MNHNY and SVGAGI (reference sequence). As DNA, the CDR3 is TGTGCCAGCAGTCGCCGGGAGGGTATACAGGCCTACGAGCAGTACTTC. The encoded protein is CASSRREGIQAYEQYF.

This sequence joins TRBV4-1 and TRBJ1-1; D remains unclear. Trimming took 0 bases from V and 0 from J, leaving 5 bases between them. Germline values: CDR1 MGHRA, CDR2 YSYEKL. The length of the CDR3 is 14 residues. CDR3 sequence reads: CASSQDRMNTEAFF. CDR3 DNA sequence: TGCGCCAGCAGCCAAGACCGAATGAACACTGAAGCTTTCTTT.

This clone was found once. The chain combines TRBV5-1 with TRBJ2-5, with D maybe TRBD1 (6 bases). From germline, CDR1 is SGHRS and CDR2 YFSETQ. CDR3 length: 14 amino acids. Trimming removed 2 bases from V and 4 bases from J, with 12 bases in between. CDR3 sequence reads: CASSFMTGLETQYF. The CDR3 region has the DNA TGCGCCAGCAGCTTCATGACAGGATTAGAGACCCAGTACTTC. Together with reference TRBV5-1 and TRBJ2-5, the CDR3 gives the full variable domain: KAGVTQTPRYLIKTRGQQVTLSCSPISGHRSVSWYQQTPGQGLQFLFEYFSETQRNKGNFPGRFSGRQFSNSRSEMNVSTLELGDSALYLCASSFMTGLETQYFGPGTRLLVL.

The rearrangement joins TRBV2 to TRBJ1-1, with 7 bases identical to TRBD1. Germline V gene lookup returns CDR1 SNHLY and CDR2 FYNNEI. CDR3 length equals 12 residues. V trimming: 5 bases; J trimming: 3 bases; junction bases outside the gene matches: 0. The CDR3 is CASSTGDTEAFF. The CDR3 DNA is TGTGCCAGCAGTACAGGGGACACTGAAGCTTTCTTT.

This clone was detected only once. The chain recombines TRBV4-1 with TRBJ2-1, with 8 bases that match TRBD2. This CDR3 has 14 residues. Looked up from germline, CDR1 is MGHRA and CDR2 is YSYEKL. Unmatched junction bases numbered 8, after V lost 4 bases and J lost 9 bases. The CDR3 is CASSPAGTRVEQFF. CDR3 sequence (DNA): TGCGCCAGCAGCCCTGCCGGGACTAGAGTTGAGCAGTTCTTC.

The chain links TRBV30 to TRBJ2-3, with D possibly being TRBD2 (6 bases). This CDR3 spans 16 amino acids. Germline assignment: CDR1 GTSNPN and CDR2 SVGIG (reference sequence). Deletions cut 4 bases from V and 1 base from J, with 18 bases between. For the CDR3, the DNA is TGTGCCTGGACCCCAATCGGGGGAGCCCGCACAGATACGCAGTATTTT. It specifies CAWTPIGGARTDTQYF. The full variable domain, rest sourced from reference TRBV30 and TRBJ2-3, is SQTIHQWPATLVQPVGSPLSLECTVEGTSNPNLYWYRQAAGRGLQLLFYSVGIGQISSEVPQNLSASRPQDRQFILSSKKLLLSDSGFYLCAWTPIGGARTDTQYFGPGTRLTVL.

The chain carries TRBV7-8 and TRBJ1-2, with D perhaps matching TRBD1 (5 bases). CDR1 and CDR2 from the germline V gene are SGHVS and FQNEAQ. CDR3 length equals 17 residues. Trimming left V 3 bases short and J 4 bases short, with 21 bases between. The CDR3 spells CASSFGLPGQGIYGYTF. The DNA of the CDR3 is TGTGCCAGCAGCTTTGGGCTTCCGGGGCAGGGAATCTATGGCTACACCTTC.

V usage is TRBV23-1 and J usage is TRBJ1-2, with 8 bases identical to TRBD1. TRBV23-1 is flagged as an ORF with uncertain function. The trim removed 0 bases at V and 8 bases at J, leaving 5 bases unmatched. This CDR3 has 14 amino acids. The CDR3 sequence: CASSQSQGAEGYTF. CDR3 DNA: TGCGCCAGCAGTCAATCGCAGGGGGCGGAGGGCTACACCTTC.

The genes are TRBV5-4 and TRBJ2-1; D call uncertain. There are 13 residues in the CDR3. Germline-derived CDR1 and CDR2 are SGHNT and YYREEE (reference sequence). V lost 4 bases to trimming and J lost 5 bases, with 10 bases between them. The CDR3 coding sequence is TGTGCCAGCAGCCGAGATCGACACAATGAGCAGTTCTTC. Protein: CASSRDRHNEQFF.

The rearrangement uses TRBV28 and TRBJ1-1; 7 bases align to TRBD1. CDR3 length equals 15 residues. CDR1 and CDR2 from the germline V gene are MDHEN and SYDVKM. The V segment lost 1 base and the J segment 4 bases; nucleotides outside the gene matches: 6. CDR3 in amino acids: CASSLLKGAGTEAFF. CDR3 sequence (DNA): TGTGCCAGCAGTTTATTGAAGGGGGCCGGCACTGAAGCTTTCTTT.

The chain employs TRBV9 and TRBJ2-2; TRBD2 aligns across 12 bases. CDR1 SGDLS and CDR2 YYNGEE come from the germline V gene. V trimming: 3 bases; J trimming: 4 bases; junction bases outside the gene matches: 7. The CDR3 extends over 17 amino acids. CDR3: CASSARTSGAFTGELFF. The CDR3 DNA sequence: TGTGCCAGCAGCGCCCGGACTAGCGGGGCCTTCACCGGGGAGCTGTTTTTT.

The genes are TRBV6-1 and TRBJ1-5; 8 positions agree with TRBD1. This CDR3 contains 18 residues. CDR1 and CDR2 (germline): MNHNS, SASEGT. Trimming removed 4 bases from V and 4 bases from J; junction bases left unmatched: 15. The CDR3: CASSGTGLAIWKNQPQHF. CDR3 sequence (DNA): TGTGCCAGCAGTGGGACAGGGTTGGCGATTTGGAAGAATCAGCCCCAGCATTTT.

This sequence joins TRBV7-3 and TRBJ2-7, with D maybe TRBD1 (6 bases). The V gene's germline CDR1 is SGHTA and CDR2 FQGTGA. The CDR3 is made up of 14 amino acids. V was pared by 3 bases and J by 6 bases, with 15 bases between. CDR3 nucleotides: TGTGCCAGCAGCTTCACGGGACATCTCCCCGAGCAGTACTTC. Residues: CASSFTGHLPEQYF.

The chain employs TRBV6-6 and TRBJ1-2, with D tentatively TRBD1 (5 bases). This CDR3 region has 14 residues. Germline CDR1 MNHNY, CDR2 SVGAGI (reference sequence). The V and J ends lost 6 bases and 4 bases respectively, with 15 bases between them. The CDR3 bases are TGTGCCAGCAGGAACACAGGTGGGGTCTATGGCTACACCTTC. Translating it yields CASRNTGGVYGYTF.

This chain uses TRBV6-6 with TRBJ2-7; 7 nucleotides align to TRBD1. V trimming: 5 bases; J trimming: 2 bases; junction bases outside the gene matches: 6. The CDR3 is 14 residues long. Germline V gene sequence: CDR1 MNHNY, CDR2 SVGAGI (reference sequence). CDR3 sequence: CASSPGQPPYEQYF. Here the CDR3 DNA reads TGTGCCAGCAGTCCGGGACAGCCTCCCTACGAGCAGTACTTC.

The CDR3 nucleotides read TGTGCCTGGAGCGCGGGGTGGGTCGAGCAGTACTTC. This codes for CAWSAGWVEQYF. This chain joins TRBV30 and TRBJ2-7, with a tentative D call TRBD2 (6 bases). V was cut by 3 bases and J by 6 bases, with 12 bases left in between. The CDR3 loop spans 12 amino acids. Germline loops: CDR1 GTSNPN, CDR2 SVGIG (reference sequence).

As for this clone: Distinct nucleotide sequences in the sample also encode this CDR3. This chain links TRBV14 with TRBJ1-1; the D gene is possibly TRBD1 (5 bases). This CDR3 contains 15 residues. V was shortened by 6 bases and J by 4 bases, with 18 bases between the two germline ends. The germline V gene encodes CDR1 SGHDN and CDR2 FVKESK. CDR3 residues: CASSPAGQGATEAFF. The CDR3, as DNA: TGTGCCAGCAGTCCCGCAGGGCAAGGAGCCACTGAAGCTTTCTTT.